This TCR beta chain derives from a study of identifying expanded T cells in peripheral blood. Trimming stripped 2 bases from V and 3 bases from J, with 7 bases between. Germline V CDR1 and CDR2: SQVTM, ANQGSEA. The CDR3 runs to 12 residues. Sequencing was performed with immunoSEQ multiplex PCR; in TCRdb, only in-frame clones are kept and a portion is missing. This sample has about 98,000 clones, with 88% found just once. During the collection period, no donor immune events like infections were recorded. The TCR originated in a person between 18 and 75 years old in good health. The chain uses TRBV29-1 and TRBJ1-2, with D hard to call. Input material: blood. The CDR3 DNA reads TGCAGCGTTGAATCGGGAGACTATGGCTACACCTTC. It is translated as CSVESGDYGYTF. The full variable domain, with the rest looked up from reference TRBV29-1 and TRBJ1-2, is SAVISQKPSRDICQRGTSLTIQCQVDSQVTMMFWYRQQPGQSLTLIATANQGSEATYESGFVIDKFPISRPNLTFSTLTVSNMSPEDSSIYLCSVESGDYGYTFGSGTRLTVV.